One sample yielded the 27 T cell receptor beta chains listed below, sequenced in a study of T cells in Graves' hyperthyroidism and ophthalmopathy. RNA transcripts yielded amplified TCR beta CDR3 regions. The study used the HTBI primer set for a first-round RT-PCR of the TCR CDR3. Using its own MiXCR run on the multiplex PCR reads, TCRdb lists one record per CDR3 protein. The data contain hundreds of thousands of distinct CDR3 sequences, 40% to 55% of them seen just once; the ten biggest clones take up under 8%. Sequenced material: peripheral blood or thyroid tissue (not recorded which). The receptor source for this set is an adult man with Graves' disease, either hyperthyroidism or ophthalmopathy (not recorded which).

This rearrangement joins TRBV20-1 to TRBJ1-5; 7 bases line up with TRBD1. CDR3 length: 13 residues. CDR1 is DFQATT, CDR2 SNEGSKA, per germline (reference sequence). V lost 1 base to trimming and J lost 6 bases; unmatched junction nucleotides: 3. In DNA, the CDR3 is TGCAGTGCTAGAGGACAGGGACTTCAGCCCCAGCATTTT. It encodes CSARGQGLQPQHF.

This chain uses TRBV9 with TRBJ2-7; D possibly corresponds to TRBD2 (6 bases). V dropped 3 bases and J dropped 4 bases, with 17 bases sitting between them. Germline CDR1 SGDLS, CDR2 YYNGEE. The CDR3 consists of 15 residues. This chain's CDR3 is CASSGGDLGGYEQYF. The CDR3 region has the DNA TGTGCCAGCAGCGGAGGGGACTTGGGAGGATACGAGCAGTACTTC.

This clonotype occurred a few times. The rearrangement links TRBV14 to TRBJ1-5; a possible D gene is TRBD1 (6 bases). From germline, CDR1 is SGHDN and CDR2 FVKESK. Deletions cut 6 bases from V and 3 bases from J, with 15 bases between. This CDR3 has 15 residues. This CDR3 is CASRLKGEPNQPQHF. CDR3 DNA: TGTGCCAGCAGATTAAAGGGGGAGCCCAATCAGCCCCAGCATTTT.

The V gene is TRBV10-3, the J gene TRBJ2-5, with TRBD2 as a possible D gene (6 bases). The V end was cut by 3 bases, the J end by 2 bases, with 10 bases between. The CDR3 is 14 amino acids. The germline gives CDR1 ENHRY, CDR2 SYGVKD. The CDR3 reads CAISDRDLQETQYF. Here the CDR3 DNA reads TGTGCCATCAGTGACCGGGACTTGCAAGAGACCCAGTACTTC.

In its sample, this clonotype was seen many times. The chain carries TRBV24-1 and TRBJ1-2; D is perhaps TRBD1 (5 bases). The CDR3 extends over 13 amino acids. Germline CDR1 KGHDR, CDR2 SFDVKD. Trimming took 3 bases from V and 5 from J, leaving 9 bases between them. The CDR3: CATSDGDGYGYTF. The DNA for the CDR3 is TGTGCCACCAGTGATGGGGACGGATATGGCTACACCTTC.

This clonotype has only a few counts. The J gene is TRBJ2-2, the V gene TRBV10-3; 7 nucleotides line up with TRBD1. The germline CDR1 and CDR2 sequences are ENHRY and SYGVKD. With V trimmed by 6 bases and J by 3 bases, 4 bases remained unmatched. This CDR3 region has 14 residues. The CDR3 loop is CAISRDRDTGELFF. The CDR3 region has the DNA TGTGCCATCAGCCGGGACAGAGACACCGGGGAGCTGTTTTTT.

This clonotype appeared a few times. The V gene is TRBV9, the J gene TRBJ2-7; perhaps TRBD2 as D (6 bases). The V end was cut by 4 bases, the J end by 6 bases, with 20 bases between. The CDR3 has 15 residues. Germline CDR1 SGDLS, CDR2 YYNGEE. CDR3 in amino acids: CASSQDERQAGEQYF. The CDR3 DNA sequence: TGTGCCAGCAGCCAAGACGAGAGACAAGCGGGCGAGCAGTACTTC.

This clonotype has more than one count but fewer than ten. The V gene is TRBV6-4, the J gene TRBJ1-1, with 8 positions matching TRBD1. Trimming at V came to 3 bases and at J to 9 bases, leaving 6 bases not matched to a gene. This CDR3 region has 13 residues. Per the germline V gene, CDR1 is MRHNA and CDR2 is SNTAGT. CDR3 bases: TGTGCCAGCAGTGAAAGGGACAGGCAGCAAGCTTTCTTT. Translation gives CASSERDRQQAFF.

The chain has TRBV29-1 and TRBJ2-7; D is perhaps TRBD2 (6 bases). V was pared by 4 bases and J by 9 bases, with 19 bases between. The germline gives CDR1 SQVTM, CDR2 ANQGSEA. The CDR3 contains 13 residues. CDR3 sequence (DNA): TGCAGCGTTGGATCGGCAGGGACTGTAGGGCAGTACTTC. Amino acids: CSVGSAGTVGQYF.

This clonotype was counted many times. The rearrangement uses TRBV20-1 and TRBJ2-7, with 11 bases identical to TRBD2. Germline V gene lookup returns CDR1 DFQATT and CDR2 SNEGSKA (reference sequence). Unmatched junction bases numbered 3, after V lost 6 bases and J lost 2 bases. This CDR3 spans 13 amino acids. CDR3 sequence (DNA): TGCAGTGCCCTTAGCGGGAGGGCCTACGAGCAGTACTTC. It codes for CSALSGRAYEQYF.

The CDR3 here is CASSVGIPQGELFF. The CDR3 nucleotides are TGTGCCAGCAGCGTAGGCATCCCTCAGGGGGAGCTGTTTTTT. The V gene is TRBV9, the J gene TRBJ2-2; unclear D gene. In germline, CDR1 is SGDLS, CDR2 YYNGEE. CDR3 length: 14 residues. V lost 0 bases, J lost 8 bases, and 11 bases lay in between. Full variable domain (outside the CDR3, taken from reference TRBV9 and TRBJ2-2): DSGVTQTPKHLITATGQRVTLRCSPRSGDLSVYWYQQSLDQGLQFLIQYYNGEERAKGNILERFSAQQFPDLHSELNLSSLELGDSALYFCASSVGIPQGELFFGEGSRLTVL.

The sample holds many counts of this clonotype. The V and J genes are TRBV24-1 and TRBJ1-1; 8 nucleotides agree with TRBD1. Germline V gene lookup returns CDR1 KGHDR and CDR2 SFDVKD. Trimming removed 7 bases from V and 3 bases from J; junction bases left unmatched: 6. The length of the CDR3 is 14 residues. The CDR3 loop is CATRKTGVDTEAFF. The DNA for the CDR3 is TGTGCCACCAGGAAGACAGGGGTTGACACTGAAGCTTTCTTT.

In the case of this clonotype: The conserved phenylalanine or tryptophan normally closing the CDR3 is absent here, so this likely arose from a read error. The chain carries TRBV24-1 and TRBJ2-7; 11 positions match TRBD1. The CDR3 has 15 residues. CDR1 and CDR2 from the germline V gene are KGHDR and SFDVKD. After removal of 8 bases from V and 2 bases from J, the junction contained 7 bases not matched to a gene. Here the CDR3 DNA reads TGTGCCACCACGACCTCGGGACAGGGGGCCTACGAGCAGTACTTA. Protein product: CATTTSGQGAYEQYL.

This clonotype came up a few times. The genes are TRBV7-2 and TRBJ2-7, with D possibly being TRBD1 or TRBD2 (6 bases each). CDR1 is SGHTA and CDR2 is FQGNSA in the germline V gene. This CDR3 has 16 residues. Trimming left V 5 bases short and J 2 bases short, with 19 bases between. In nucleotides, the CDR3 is TGTGCCAGCAGCGGGCCGGAACGGGGGCTCGCCTACGAGCAGTACTTC. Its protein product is CASSGPERGLAYEQYF.

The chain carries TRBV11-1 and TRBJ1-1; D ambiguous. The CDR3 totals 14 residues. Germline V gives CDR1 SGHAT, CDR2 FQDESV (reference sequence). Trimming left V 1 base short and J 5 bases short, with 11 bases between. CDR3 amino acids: CASSLVMVGTEAFF. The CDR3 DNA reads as TGTGCCAGCAGCTTAGTCATGGTGGGGACTGAAGCTTTCTTT.

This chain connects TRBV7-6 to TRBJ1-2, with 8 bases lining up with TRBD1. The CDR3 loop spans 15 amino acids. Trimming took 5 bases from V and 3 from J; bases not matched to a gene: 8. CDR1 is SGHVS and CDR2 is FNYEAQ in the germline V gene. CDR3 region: CASSPSGQGDYGYTF. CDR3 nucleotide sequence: TGTGCCAGCAGCCCCAGCGGACAGGGCGACTATGGCTACACCTTC.

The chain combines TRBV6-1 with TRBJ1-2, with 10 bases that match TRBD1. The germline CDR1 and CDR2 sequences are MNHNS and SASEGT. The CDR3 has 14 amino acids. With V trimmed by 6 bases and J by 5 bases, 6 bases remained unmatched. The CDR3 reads CASRGGTGDYGYTF. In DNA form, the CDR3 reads TGTGCCAGCAGGGGAGGGACAGGGGATTATGGCTACACCTTC.

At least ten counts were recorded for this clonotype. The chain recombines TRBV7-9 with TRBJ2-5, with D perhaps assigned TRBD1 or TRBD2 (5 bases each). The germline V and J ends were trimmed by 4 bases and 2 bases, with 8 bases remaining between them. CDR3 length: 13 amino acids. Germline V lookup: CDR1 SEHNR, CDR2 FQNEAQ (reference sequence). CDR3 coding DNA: TGTGCCAGCAGCTGGGACGGACAAGAGACCCAGTACTTC. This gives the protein CASSWDGQETQYF.

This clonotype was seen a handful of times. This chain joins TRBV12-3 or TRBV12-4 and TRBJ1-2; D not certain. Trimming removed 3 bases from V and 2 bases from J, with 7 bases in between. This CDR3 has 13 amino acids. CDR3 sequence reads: CASSFAQNYGYTF. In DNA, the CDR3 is TGTGCCAGCAGTTTCGCACAGAACTATGGCTACACCTTC.

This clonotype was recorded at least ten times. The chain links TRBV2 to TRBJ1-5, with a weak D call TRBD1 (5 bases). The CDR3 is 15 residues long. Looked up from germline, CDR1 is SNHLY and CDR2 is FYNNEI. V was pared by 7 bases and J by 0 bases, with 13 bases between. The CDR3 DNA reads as TGTGCCAGCAAGACGCAGGGCAGTAGCAATCAGCCCCAGCATTTT. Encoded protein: CASKTQGSSNQPQHF. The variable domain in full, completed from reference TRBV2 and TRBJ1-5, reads EPEVTQTPSHQVTQMGQEVILRCVPISNHLYFYWYRQILGQKVEFLVSFYNNEISEKSEIFDDQFSVERPDGSNFTLKIRSTKLEDSAMYFCASKTQGSSNQPQHFGDGTRLSIL.

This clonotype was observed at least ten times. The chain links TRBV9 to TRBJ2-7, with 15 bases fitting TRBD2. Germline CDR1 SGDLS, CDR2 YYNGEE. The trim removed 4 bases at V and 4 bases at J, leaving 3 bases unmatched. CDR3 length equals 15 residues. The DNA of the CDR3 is TGTGCCAGCAGCCCAGGGACTAGCGGGAGGTACGAGCAGTACTTC. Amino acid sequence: CASSPGTSGRYEQYF.

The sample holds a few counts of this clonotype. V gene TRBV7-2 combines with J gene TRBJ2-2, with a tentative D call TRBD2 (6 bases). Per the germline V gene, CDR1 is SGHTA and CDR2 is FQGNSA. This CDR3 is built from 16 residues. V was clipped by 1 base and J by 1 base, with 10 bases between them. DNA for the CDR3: TGTGCCAGCAGCTTAGAGGGAGGCGTGAACACCGGGGAGCTGTTTTTT. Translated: CASSLEGGVNTGELFF.

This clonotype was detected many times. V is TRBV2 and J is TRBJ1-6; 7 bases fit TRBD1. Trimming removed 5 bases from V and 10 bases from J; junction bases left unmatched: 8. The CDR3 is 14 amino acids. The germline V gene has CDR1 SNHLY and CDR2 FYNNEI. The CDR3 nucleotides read TGTGCCAGCAGTCGACAGGGCGGATCCTCACCCCTCCACTTT. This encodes CASSRQGGSSPLHF.

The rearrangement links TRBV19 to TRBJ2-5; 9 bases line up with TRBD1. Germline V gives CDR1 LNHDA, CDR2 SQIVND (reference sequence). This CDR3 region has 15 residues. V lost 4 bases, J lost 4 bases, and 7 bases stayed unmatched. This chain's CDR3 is CASSTGQGRRETQYF. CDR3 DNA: TGTGCCAGTAGTACCGGACAGGGGAGACGAGAGACCCAGTACTTC.

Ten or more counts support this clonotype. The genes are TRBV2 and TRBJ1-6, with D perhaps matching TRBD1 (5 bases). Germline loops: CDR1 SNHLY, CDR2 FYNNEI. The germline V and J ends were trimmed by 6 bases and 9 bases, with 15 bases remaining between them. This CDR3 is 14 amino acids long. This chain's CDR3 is CASSDRGPLSPLHF. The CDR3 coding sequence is TGTGCCAGCAGCGACCGGGGACCACTTTCACCCCTCCACTTT.

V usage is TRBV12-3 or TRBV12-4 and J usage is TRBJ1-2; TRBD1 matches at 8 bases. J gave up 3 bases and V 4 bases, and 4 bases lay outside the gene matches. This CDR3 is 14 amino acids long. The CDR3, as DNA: TGTGCCAGCAGTTCCAGGGGGCTAGACTATGGCTACACCTTC. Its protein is CASSSRGLDYGYTF.

CDR3 coding DNA: TGTGCCAGCATGTGGGGTGATAATTCACCCCTCCACTTT. Protein product: CASMWGDNSPLHF. The chain joins TRBV12-3 or TRBV12-4 to TRBJ1-6; D is unresolved. This CDR3 is built from 13 residues. V was pared by 7 bases and J by 5 bases, with 9 bases between.